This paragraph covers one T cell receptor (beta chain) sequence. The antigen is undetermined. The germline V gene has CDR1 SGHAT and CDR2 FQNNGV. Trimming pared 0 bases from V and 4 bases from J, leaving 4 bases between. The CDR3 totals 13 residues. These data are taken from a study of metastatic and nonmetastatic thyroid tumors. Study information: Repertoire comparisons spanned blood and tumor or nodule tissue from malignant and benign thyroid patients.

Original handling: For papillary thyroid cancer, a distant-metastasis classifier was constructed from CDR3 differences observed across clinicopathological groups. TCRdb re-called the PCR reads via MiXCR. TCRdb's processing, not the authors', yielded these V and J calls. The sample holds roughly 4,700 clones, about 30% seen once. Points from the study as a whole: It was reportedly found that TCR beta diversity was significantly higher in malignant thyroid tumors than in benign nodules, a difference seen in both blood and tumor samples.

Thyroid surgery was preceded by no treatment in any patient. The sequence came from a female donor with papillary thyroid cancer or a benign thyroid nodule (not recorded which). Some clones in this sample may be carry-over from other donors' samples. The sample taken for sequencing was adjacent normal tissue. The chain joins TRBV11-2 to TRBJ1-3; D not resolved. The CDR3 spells CASSLDAGNTIYF. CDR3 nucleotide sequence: TGTGCCAGCAGCTTAGATGCCGGAAACACCATATATTTT.